Sequencing of this T cell receptor (beta chain) was carried out in a study of cytomegalovirus exposure and HLA in healthy donors. The primer mix had 60 Vbeta and 13 Jbeta primers. Generated by immunoSEQ multiplex PCR, the TCRdb table keeps only in-frame clones and is missing some. The sample lists approximately 170,000 clones; around 62% were seen once. General study findings and limits: Productive status was seen about 90% or about 30% of the time for most TCR beta V segments in an earlier analysis. One variant, a missense change in DCLRE1C, was linked in a later analysis to TCR beta V- and J-gene trimming.

Points on this clone: Its antigen is undetermined.

The CDR3 has 14 residues. Trimming took off 2 bases at V and 4 bases at J, with 11 bases between the two ends. The V gene's germline CDR1 is MNHEY and CDR2 SMNVEV (reference sequence). Those who donated were healthy bone marrow donors. This clonotype was sampled from a man aged 40-49 years in good health and CMV-seronegative. The chain is built from TRBV27 and TRBJ1-2, with unresolved D. Sequenced: PBMCs. CDR3: CASSLNGPPYGYTF. DNA for the CDR3: TGTGCCAGCAGTTTAAACGGTCCCCCCTATGGCTACACCTTC.